This record covers a single T cell receptor (beta chain). The entry originates in a study of cytomegalovirus exposure and HLA in healthy donors. Both 60 Vbeta primers and 13 Jbeta primers went into the PCR. This table comes from immunoSEQ multiplex PCR, and its TCRdb copy is limited to in-frame clones, with some not included. The sample shows 75,000 to 100,000 clones, more than 65% of them seen only once. This CDR3 spans 14 amino acids. V shed 0 bases and J 7 bases; nucleotides not matched to a gene: 6. Germline V gene sequence: CDR1 SGHRS, CDR2 YFSETQ. The sequence derives from a man aged 55 to 70 in good health and CMV-seronegative. The rearrangement links TRBV5-1 to TRBJ1-1; 7 positions match TRBD1. Sequencing was carried out using PBMCs. The CDR3 reads CASSLARQGGEAFF. The CDR3 coding sequence is TGCGCCAGCAGCTTGGCCCGACAGGGAGGTGAAGCTTTCTTT.